This record covers a single TCR beta chain. The target antigen is unknown. Losses at the gene ends were 4 bases for V and 1 base for J; bases not matched to a gene: 3. CDR3 length equals 14 residues. Germline lookup yields CDR1 SGDLS and CDR2 YYNGEE. Clones were read by immunoSEQ multiplex PCR, and TCRdb kept only the in-frame ones, dropping some. This sample has more than 85,000 clones; roughly nine tenths occur once, and the top ten carry 1.5% to 2%. This entry comes from a study of cytomegalovirus exposure and HLA in healthy donors. Points from the study as a whole: There were around 160 TCR beta chains listed as cytomegalovirus-associated. TCR sequences were mostly rare, though some public TCRs occurred in many donors. Subsequent analysis found a tendency for first-cohort TCR clusters to co-occur within the 120 or so validation repertoires.

Material: PBMCs. This sequence originates from a woman aged 18-35 years in good health and CMV-seronegative. The V gene is TRBV9, the J gene TRBJ1-1; 8 positions match TRBD1. CDR3 nucleotide sequence: TGTGCCAGCAGCCCCACAGGGGGGAACACTGAAGCTTTCTTT. This encodes CASSPTGGNTEAFF.